Listed below are T cell receptor beta chains from one sample, sequenced in a study of shared clonotypes between healthy human individuals. Assay: immunoSEQ multiplex PCR; the TCRdb copy retains only in-frame clones and omits some. Seen here are around 2,000,000 clones, roughly 94% observed once, and the top ten hold roughly 0.13%. The sample was naive CD4+ T cells sorted from blood. The receptors here all came from a man younger than 35 in good health. Both conserved end residues are part of each CDR3. Each record gives: CDR3 length, D gene, clone size, V gene, J gene, CDR3 DNA, CDR3 protein. The D gene is left open where the match is weak. Expanded clones are given a class, and other clones once, few, many or no size at all.

16	NA	NA	TRBV5-6	TRBJ1-5	TGTGCCAGCAGCCTTTTCAAGAGGGGTAGCAATCAGCCCCAGCATTTT	CASSLFKRGSNQPQHF
13	TRBD1	once	TRBV11-2	TRBJ2-7	TGTGCCAGCAGCTTATGGACAGGCTACGAGCAGTACTTC	CASSLWTGYEQYF
15	NA	NA	TRBV6-6	TRBJ1-1	TGTGCCAGCAGTTACTCGACGGGACGCGGTACTGAAGCTTTCTTT	CASSYSTGRGTEAFF
14	TRBD1	few	TRBV27	TRBJ1-2	TGTGCCAGCAGACCCTGGACAGGGGAGTATGGCTACACCTTC	CASRPWTGEYGYTF
13	TRBD1	NA	TRBV6-5	TRBJ1-2	TGTGCCAGCAGTTATGGACAGGGGGTCGGCTACACCTTC	CASSYGQGVGYTF
16	TRBD1	NA	TRBV5-8	TRBJ2-1	TGTGCCAGCAGCTTGAACAGGGGCCAGTTTGTCGATGAGCAGTTCTTC	CASSLNRGQFVDEQFF
15	NA	NA	TRBV7-3	TRBJ2-1	TGTGCCAGCAGCTCCCTTACGGGACACTACAATGAGCAGTTCTTC	CASSSLTGHYNEQFF
17	TRBD2	once	TRBV7-8	TRBJ2-3	TGTGCCAGCAGCTTAGCGCGGTCTAGCGGAGACACAGATACGCAGTATTTT	CASSLARSSGDTDTQYF
14	TRBD2	NA	TRBV19	TRBJ2-3	TGTGCAAGTAGGGTGCGGGGGGATCGAGATACGCAGTATTTT	CASRVRGDRDTQYF
14	TRBD2	NA	TRBV6-5	TRBJ2-7	TGTGCCAGCAGTGTGAGCGGGGGGTTCTACGAGCAGTACTTC	CASSVSGGFYEQYF
15	NA	NA	TRBV10-3	TRBJ1-2	TGTGCCATCAGTGAGGGCCCCTTGGCTAACTATGGCTACACCTTC	CAISEGPLANYGYTF
14	NA	NA	TRBV5-1	TRBJ2-3	TGCGCCAGCAGGTATTCGGGGGGCACAGATACGCAGTATTTT	CASRYSGGTDTQYF
16	TRBD1	NA	TRBV7-9	TRBJ2-6	TGTGCCAGCCTCCGACAGGGTCAGTCTGGGGCCAACGTCCTGACTTTC	CASLRQGQSGANVLTF
15	NA	NA	TRBV7-3	TRBJ1-1	TGTGCCAGCAGCTTACTGGCCTCACCCCGGGGTGAAGCTTTCTTT	CASSLLASPRGEAFF
15	NA	NA	TRBV10-1	TRBJ1-2	TGCGCCAGTCCAAGGGGAAACGTCTCTAACTATGGCTACACCTTC	CASPRGNVSNYGYTF
13	NA	NA	TRBV13	TRBJ1-2	TGTGCCAGCAGCCCCACCCCCCGGAGCGGCTACACCTTC	CASSPTPRSGYTF
12	TRBD1	NA	TRBV27	TRBJ2-7	TGTGCCAGCGCCGGACAGGGGGCCGAGCAGTACTTC	CASAGQGAEQYF
18	NA	NA	TRBV18	TRBJ2-5	TGTGCCAGCTCACCATCATTCCACGGGACAAGAACTCAAGAGACCCAGTACTTC	CASSPSFHGTRTQETQYF
15	NA	once	TRBV7-2	TRBJ2-7	TGTGCCAGCAGCTTATCACGACTAAGCTCCTACGAGCAGTACTTC	CASSLSRLSSYEQYF
14	NA	NA	TRBV15	TRBJ2-7	TGTGCCACCAGCAGAGATCCCGGTTCCTACGAGCAGTACTTC	CATSRDPGSYEQYF
15	TRBD2	NA	TRBV5-1	TRBJ2-7	TGCGCCAGCAGACCGGGACTAGCGGGGAGGAACGAGCAGTACTTC	CASRPGLAGRNEQYF
15	NA	NA	TRBV5-3	TRBJ1-2	TGTGCCAGAAGCTTGGATGGCAGGAGAGCCTATGGCTACACCTTC	CARSLDGRRAYGYTF
17	NA	NA	TRBV7-6	TRBJ2-7	TGTGCCAGCAGCCTAAAACACGGGGGATTAACGGGATACGAGCAGTACTTC	CASSLKHGGLTGYEQYF
14	NA	NA	TRBV9	TRBJ2-5	TGTGCCAGCAGCGTCGGGGGTTCACAAGAGACCCAGTACTTC	CASSVGGSQETQYF
17	NA	NA	TRBV7-8	TRBJ1-5	TGTGCCAGCAGCTTAGTAGCGGGGGCCAGCGCAGTTCAGCCCCAGCATTTT	CASSLVAGASAVQPQHF
14	TRBD1	NA	TRBV5-1	TRBJ2-7	TGCGCCAGCAGCTGGGGACAGGGGAGTAGGGAGCAGTACTTC	CASSWGQGSREQYF
13	NA	NA	TRBV6-6	TRBJ2-7	TGTGCCAGCAGTGCCTCTCCGCCTCCCGGGCAGTACTTC	CASSASPPPGQYF
15	NA	NA	TRBV2	TRBJ2-5	TGTGCCAGCAGTGCAGGGGTGGGATTCGGGGAGACCCAGTACTTC	CASSAGVGFGETQYF
13	TRBD1	NA	TRBV7-9	TRBJ1-6	TGTGCCAGCAGCCGCACAGGGGATTCACCCCTCCACTTT	CASSRTGDSPLHF
10	TRBD1	NA	TRBV20-1	TRBJ1-2	TGCAGTGTACAGGGGAATGGCTACACCTTC	CSVQGNGYTF
13	NA	NA	TRBV30	TRBJ1-5	TGTGCCTGGAGCGCAGGACAGCCTCAGCCCCAGCATTTT	CAWSAGQPQPQHF
13	NA	once	TRBV19	TRBJ1-1	TGTGCCAGTAGTGCCAATAAGAACACTGAAGCTTTCTTT	CASSANKNTEAFF
16	NA	NA	TRBV11-3	TRBJ1-1	TGTGCCAGCAGCTTAGATAGTACCGGCTCGAACACTGAAGCTTTCTTT	CASSLDSTGSNTEAFF
16	NA	NA	TRBV28	TRBJ1-2	TGTGCCAGCAGTACGGGCTCCGGGACCGGTAACTATGGCTACACCTTC	CASSTGSGTGNYGYTF
16	NA	NA	TRBV2	TRBJ2-3	TGTGCCAGCAGTGAAAACTCTGGGGGTACTCATGATACGCAGTATTTT	CASSENSGGTHDTQYF
15	NA	once	TRBV9	TRBJ2-2	TGTGCCAGCAGCCCCGAGACATCGCGTACCGGGGAGCTGTTTTTT	CASSPETSRTGELFF
15	NA	NA	TRBV5-4	TRBJ2-1	TGTGCCAGCAGCTCTACTGGGGGCGTCCACAATGAGCAGTTCTTC	CASSSTGGVHNEQFF
19	NA	NA	TRBV2	TRBJ1-5	TGTGCCAGCAGTGATTCAGAGTACAGGAGGACAGTGAGCAATCAGCCCCAGCATTTT	CASSDSEYRRTVSNQPQHF
15	TRBD1	once	TRBV9	TRBJ2-7	TGTGCCAGCAGCGTAGGGAAGGGACAGGCCTACGAGCAGTACTTC	CASSVGKGQAYEQYF
15	NA	NA	TRBV4-1	TRBJ2-5	TGCGCCAGCAGCCGGTCCGGACGGACCCAAGAGACCCAGTACTTC	CASSRSGRTQETQYF
14	TRBD2	once	TRBV6-6	TRBJ2-7	TGTGCCAGCAGAGCTAGCGGGTACTCCTACGAGCAGTACTTC	CASRASGYSYEQYF
17	NA	NA	TRBV19	TRBJ1-4	TGTGCCAGTAGTATTCGCAGGGACTACTCCCACCTTGAAAAACTGTTTTTT	CASSIRRDYSHLEKLFF
12	TRBD2	NA	TRBV6-6	TRBJ2-7	TGTGCCAGCAGTCCGGGACTAATAGAGCAGTACTTC	CASSPGLIEQYF
13	NA	NA	TRBV5-1	TRBJ2-1	TGCGCCAGCATAGAGGATACCTACAATGAGCAGTTCTTC	CASIEDTYNEQFF
14	NA	NA	TRBV11-1	TRBJ2-3	TGTGCCAGCAGGTTCAGGGCTAGCACAGATACGCAGTATTTT	CASRFRASTDTQYF
15	NA	NA	TRBV9	TRBJ2-1	TGTGCCAGCAGCGTAGATCAGAGCTCCTACAATGAGCAGTTCTTC	CASSVDQSSYNEQFF
15	NA	NA	TRBV11-2	TRBJ1-4	TGTGCCAGCAGCTCCAGGATTGCAACTAATGAAAAACTGTTTTTT	CASSSRIATNEKLFF
16	NA	NA	TRBV5-1	TRBJ2-6	TGCGCCAGCAGCTTGTTTGGTGGGTCTGGGGCCAACGTCCTGACTTTC	CASSLFGGSGANVLTF
18	NA	NA	TRBV4-1	TRBJ1-4	TGCGCCAGCAGCCAGCTGGGACAACTAGTTGCAACTAATGAAAAACTGTTTTTT	CASSQLGQLVATNEKLFF